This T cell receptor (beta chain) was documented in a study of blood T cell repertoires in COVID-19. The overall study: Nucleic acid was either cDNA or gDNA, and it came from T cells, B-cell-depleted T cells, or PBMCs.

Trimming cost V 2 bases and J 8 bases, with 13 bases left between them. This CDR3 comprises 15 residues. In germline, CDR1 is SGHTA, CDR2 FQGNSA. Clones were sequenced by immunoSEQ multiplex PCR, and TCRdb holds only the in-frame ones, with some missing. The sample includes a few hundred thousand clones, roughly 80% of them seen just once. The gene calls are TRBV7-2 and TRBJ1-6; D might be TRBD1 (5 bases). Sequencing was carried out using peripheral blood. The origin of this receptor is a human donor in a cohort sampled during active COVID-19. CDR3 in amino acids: CASSLYQGNDSPLHF. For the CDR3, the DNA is TGTGCCAGCAGCTTATACCAGGGCAACGATTCACCCCTCCACTTT.